This section outlines one T cell receptor beta chain sequence together with its context. The data originate from a study of blood T cell repertoires in COVID-19. Clones were sequenced by immunoSEQ multiplex PCR, and TCRdb holds only the in-frame ones, with some missing. This sample has 110,000 to 150,000 clones, with over 70% found just once. This receptor was identified in a woman aged 55 to 70 with acute or convalescent COVID-19. Sequenced input: peripheral blood.

CDR3 region: CAVPLAGESKQFF. Written as DNA, the CDR3 is TGTGCCGTTCCCCTAGCGGGTGAATCCAAGCAGTTCTTC. The chain carries TRBV28 and TRBJ2-1, with 8 bases lining up with TRBD2. Trimming at V came to 11 bases and at J to 11 bases, leaving 14 bases not matched to a gene. This CDR3 contains 13 residues. Germline assignment: CDR1 MDHEN and CDR2 SYDVKM.